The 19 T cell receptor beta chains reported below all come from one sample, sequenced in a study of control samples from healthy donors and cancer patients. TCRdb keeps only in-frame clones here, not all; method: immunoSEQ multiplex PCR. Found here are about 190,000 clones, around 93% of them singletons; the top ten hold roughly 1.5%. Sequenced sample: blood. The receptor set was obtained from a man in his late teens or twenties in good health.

The CDR3 coding sequence is TGTGCCAGCAGTGCAGAACAGGGGGTTAATGAAAAACTGTTTTTT. This gives the protein CASSAEQGVNEKLFF. V and J are TRBV6-4 and TRBJ1-4; 8 nucleotides align to TRBD1. The CDR3 has 15 residues. The germline V gene has CDR1 MRHNA and CDR2 SNTAGT. V shed 4 bases and J 4 bases; nucleotides not matched to a gene: 5.

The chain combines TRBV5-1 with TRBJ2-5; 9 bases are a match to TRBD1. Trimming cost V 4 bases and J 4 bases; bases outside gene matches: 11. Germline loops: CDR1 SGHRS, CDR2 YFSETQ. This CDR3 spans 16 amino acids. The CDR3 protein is CASSDGQGRGLETQYF. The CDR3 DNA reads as TGCGCCAGCAGCGACGGACAGGGGAGAGGTCTAGAGACCCAGTACTTC.

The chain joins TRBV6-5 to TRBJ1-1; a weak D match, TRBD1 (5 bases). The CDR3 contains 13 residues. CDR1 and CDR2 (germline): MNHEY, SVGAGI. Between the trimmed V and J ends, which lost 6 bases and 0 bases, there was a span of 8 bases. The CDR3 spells CASRNRLNTEAFF. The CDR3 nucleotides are TGTGCCAGCAGGAACAGGTTGAACACTGAAGCTTTCTTT.

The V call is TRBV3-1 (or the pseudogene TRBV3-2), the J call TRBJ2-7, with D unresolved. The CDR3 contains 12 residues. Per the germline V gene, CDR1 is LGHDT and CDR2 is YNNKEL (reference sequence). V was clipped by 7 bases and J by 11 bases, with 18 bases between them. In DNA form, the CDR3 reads TGTGCCAGCACCCCGTTTTTGGGGATAAAGTACTTC. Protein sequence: CASTPFLGIKYF.

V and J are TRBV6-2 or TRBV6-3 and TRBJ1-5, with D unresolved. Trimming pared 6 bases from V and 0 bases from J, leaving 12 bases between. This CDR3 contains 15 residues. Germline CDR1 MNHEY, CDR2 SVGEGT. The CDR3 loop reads CASSKGLYSNQPQHF. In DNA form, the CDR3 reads TGTGCCAGCAGCAAAGGGCTTTATAGCAATCAGCCCCAGCATTTT.

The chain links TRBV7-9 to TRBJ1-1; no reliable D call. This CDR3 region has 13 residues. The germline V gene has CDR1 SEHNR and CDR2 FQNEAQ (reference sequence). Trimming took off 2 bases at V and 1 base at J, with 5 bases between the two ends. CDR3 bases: TGTGCCAGCAGCTTACAAGAGAACACTGAAGCTTTCTTT. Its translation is CASSLQENTEAFF.

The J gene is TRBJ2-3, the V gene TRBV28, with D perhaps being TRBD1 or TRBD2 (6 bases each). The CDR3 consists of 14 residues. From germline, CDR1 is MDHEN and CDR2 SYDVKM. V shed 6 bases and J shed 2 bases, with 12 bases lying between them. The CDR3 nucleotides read TGTGCCAGCAGCCGCTGGGGGGCCACAGATACGCAGTATTTT. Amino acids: CASSRWGATDTQYF.

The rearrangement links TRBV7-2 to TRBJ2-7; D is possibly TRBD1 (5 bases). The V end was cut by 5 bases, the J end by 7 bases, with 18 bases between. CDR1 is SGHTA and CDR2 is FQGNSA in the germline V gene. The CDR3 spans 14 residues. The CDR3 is CASSLGVGLSEQYF. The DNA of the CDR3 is TGTGCCAGCAGCCTTGGGGTGGGGCTTTCGGAGCAGTACTTC. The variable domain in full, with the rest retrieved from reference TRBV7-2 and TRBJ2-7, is GAGVSQSPSNKVTEKGKDVELRCDPISGHTALYWYRQSLGQGLEFLIYFQGNSAPDKSGLPSDRFSAERTGGSVSTLTIQRTQQEDSAVYLCASSLGVGLSEQYFGPGTRLTVT.

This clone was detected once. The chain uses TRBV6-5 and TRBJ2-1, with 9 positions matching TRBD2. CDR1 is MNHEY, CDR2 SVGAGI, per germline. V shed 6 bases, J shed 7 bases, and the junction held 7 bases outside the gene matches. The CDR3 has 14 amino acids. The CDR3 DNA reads TGTGCCAGCAGACCACCGAGCGGGGGGAATGAGCAGTTCTTC. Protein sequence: CASRPPSGGNEQFF.

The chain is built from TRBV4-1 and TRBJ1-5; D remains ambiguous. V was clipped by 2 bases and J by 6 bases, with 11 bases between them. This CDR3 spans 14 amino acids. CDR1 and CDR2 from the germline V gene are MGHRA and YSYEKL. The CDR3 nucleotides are TGCGCCAGCAGCCAACCTGCGGACCGTCAGCCCCAGCATTTT. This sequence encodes CASSQPADRQPQHF.

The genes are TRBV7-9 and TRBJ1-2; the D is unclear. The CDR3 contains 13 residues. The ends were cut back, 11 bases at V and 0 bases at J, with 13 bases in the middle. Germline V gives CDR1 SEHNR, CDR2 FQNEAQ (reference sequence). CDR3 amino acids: CAVPIAPNYGYTF. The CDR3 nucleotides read TGTGCCGTTCCTATCGCCCCTAACTATGGCTACACCTTC.

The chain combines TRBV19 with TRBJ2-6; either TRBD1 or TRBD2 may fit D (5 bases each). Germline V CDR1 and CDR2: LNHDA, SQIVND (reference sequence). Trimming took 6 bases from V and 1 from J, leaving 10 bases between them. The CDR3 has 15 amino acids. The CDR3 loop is CASRYGTSGANVLTF. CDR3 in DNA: TGTGCCAGTAGGTACGGGACGTCTGGGGCCAACGTCCTGACTTTC.

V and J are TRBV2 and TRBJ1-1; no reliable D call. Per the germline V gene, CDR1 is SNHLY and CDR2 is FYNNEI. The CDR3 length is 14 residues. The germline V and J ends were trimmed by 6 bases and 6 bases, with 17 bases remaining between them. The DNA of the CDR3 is TGTGCCAGCAGCGTTCAGTTTTTAAACGCTGAAGCTTTCTTT. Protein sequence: CASSVQFLNAEAFF.

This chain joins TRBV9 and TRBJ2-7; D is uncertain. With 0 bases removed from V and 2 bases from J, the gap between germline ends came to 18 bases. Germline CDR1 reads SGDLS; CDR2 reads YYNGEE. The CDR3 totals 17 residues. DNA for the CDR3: TGTGCCAGCAGCGTAGGTCTGTCGGTTTGGGGTGCCTACGAGCAGTACTTC. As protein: CASSVGLSVWGAYEQYF.

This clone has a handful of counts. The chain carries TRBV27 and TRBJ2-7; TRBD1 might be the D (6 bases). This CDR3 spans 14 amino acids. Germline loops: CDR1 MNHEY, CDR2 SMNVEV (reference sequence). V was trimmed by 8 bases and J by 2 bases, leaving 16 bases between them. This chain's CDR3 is CASRKTGAPYEQYF. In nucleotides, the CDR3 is TGTGCCAGCCGAAAGACAGGCGCCCCCTACGAGCAGTACTTC.

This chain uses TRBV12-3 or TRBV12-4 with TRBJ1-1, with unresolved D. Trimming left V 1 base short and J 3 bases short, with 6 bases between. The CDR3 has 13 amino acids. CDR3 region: CASSLGAHTEAFF. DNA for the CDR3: TGTGCCAGCAGTTTAGGGGCGCACACTGAAGCTTTCTTT.

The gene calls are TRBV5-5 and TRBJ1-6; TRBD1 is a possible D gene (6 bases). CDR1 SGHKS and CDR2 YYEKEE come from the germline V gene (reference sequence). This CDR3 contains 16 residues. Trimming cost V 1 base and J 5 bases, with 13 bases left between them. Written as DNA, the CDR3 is TGTGCCAGCAGCTTGACAGGGTTCGCCGATAATTCACCCCTCCACTTT. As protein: CASSLTGFADNSPLHF.

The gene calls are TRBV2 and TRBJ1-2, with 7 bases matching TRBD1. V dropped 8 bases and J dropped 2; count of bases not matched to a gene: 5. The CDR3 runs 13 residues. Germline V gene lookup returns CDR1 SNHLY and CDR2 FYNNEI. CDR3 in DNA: TGTGCCAGCCAATACAGGGGAAACTATGGCTACACCTTC. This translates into CASQYRGNYGYTF.

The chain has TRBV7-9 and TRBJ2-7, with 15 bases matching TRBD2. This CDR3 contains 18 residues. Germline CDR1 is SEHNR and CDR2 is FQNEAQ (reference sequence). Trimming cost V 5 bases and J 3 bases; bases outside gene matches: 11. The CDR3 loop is CASSPLGTSGGTGYEQYF. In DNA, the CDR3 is TGTGCCAGCAGCCCCCTCGGGACTAGCGGGGGGACTGGCTACGAGCAGTACTTC.